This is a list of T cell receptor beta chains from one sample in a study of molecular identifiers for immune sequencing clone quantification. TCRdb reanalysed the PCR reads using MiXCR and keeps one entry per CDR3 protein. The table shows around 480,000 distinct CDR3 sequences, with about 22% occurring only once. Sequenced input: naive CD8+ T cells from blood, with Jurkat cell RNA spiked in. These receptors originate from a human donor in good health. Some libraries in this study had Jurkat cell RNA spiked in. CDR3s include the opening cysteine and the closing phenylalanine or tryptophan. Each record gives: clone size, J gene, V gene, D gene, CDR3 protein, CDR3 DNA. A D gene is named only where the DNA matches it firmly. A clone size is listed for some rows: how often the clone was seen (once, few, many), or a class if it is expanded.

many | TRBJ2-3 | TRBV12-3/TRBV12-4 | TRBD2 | CASSGTSGGDTQYF | TGTGCCAGCAGTGGTACTAGCGGGGGGGATACGCAGTATTTT
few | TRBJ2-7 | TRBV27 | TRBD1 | CASSLTRGPSYEQYF | TGTGCCAGCAGTTTAACGAGGGGGCCGAGCTACGAGCAGTACTTC
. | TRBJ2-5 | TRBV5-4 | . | CASSLWAEPETLYF | TGTGCCAGCAGCTTGTGGGCAGAGCCGGAGACCCTGTACTTC
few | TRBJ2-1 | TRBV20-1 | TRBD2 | CSAVSPGLAGPSQRSDEQFF | TGCAGTGCTGTCTCCCCGGGACTAGCGGGACCCTCCCAAAGGTCGGATGAGCAGTTCTTC
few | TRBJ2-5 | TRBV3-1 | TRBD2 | CASSHPGLAGAQETQYF | TGTGCCAGCAGCCACCCGGGACTAGCGGGGGCTCAAGAGACCCAGTACTTC
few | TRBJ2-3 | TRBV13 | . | CASSFGVSIDTQYF | TGTGCCAGCAGCTTCGGAGTTAGCATAGATACGCAGTATTTT
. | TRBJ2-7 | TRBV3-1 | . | CASSQGGIADYYEQYF | TGTGCCAGCAGCCAAGGGGGAATAGCAGACTACTACGAGCAGTACTTC
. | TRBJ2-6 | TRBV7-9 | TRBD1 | CASFSLGQGNSGANVLTF | TGTGCCAGCTTTTCTTTGGGACAGGGAAACTCTGGGGCCAACGTCCTGACTTTC
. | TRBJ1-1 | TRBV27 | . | CASQGVGGEAFF | TGTGCCAGCCAAGGGGTGGGAGGGGAAGCTTTCTTT
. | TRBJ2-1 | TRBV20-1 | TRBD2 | CSARDLWTSGMYGEQFF | TGCAGTGCTAGAGATCTGTGGACTAGCGGGATGTATGGTGAGCAGTTCTTC
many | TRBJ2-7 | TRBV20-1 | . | CSARDYPGPVGAEQYF | TGCAGTGCTAGAGATTACCCGGGACCAGTCGGGGCGGAGCAGTACTTC
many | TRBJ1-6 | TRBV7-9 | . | CASIETDSPYSPLHF | TGTGCCAGCATCGAAACCGACAGTCCCTATTCACCCCTCCACTTT